The TCR beta chain under discussion was sequenced for a study of cytomegalovirus exposure and HLA in healthy donors. From germline, CDR1 is MNHEY and CDR2 SMNVEV (reference sequence). V dropped 6 bases and J dropped 4; count of bases not matched to a gene: 16. The CDR3 extends over 19 amino acids. A multiplex PCR was run with 60 Vbeta primers and 13 Jbeta primers. Using immunoSEQ multiplex PCR, the repertoire was profiled, and TCRdb retains in-frame clones only, with some absent. The profile shows about 140,000 clones, more than 75% of them singletons. The source of this sequence is a man younger than 30 in good health and CMV-seronegative. The sequenced material came from PBMCs. The chain recombines TRBV27 with TRBJ1-4, with 11 nucleotides matching TRBD1. The CDR3 bases are TGTGCCAGCAGAAACCGGATGGTGGGACAGGGGGTAATTAATGAAAAACTGTTTTTT. This encodes CASRNRMVGQGVINEKLFF.